This entry features one T cell receptor (beta chain) sequence. An amount of RNA that ranged from roughly 0.5 to 1 ug was reverse transcribed with random hexamers. Coverage of TCR beta CDR3 amplification by immunoSEQ multiplex PCR extended to 54 Vbeta and 13 Jbeta. TCRdb re-called the immunoSEQ multiplex PCR reads through MiXCR, storing one row per CDR3 protein. The table has roughly 150,000 distinct CDR3 sequences, roughly 94% seen once. CDR3 length: 14 amino acids. Germline V gene lookup returns CDR1 GTSNPN and CDR2 SVGIG (reference sequence). V was cut by 0 bases and J by 4 bases, with 12 bases left in between. The sample belongs to a study of CD8 T cells in Susac syndrome. Sequencing of TCR beta drew on CD8+ and CD4+ T cells from blood. Included as multiple sclerosis controls were treatment-naive patients who had stable or active relapsing-remitting disease. Bulk CD8+ and CD4+ cells came from magnetic negative isolation; CD8+ TEMRA by FACS.

The sequencing input was CD8+ T cells from PBMCs. The chain joins TRBV30 to TRBJ2-5; D is undetermined. The source of this sequence is a human donor with multiple sclerosis. The chain's CDR3 is CAWSVKGQRETQYF. The DNA of the CDR3 is TGTGCCTGGAGTGTAAAGGGCCAAAGAGAGACCCAGTACTTC.